One and the same sample provided the 19 T cell receptor beta chains below, sequenced in a study of T cells after yellow fever vaccination. TCRdb ran MiXCR on the 5' RACE reads and lists one entry per CDR3 protein. Among about 320,000 distinct CDR3 sequences listed, 4% to 5.5% were seen once. Source: PBMCs, taken 15 days after the yellow fever booster vaccination. All receptors derive from a man between 18 and 35 years old who received the YFV17D yellow fever vaccine.

This clonotype has a count of ten or more. The DNA for the CDR3 is TGCGCCAGCAGCCGGACTAGCGCAACCGGGGAGCTGTTTTTT. Encoded protein: CASSRTSATGELFF. The chain is built from TRBV5-1 and TRBJ2-2; the match to TRBD2 covers 9 bases. Germline V gene sequence: CDR1 SGHRS, CDR2 YFSETQ. With 4 bases clipped from V and 5 bases from J, the junction kept 3 bases outside the gene matches. The CDR3 is made up of 14 amino acids.

CDR3 amino acids: CSVKGEGQPQHF. The CDR3 region has the DNA TGCAGCGTTAAGGGGGAAGGTCAGCCCCAGCATTTT. The V call is TRBV29-1, the J call TRBJ1-5; perhaps TRBD1 as D (6 bases). Trimming took 5 bases from V and 6 from J, leaving 11 bases between them. The CDR3 totals 12 residues. The germline gives CDR1 SQVTM, CDR2 ANQGSEA.

This clonotype has ten or more counts. The chain joins TRBV5-1 to TRBJ2-3, with D possibly being TRBD1 (5 bases). The CDR3 runs 14 residues. The ends were cut back, 0 bases at V and 2 bases at J, with 7 bases in the middle. Per germline, CDR1 SGHRS and CDR2 YFSETQ. Here the CDR3 reads CASSLGQNTDTQYF. In DNA form, the CDR3 reads TGCGCCAGCAGCTTGGGACAGAACACAGATACGCAGTATTTT.

This clonotype has a handful of counts. The junction does not match germline at one end; this may be a read error. For the CDR3, the DNA is TGTGCCAGCAGCGAACAGGGGGGCAAGCAGCCCCAGCATTTT. Protein: CASSEQGGKQPQHF. This chain uses TRBV7-2 with TRBJ1-5; 8 bases map to TRBD1. CDR1 is SGHTA and CDR2 is FQGNSA in the germline V gene. This CDR3 is built from 14 residues.

This clonotype was seen ten or more times. The CDR3 nucleotides read TGTGCCAGCAGCCCTCGACAGGGAAGTAGCAATGAGCAGTTCTTC. Amino acids: CASSPRQGSSNEQFF. The gene calls are TRBV7-3 and TRBJ2-1, with 7 bases that match TRBD1. V trimming: 5 bases; J trimming: 6 bases; junction bases outside the gene matches: 10. The CDR3 is made up of 15 amino acids. From germline, CDR1 is SGHTA and CDR2 FQGTGA.

This clonotype was picked up a small number of times. V and J are TRBV7-6 and TRBJ1-1; D gene unclear. CDR3 length: 15 amino acids. V was trimmed by 1 base and J by 0 bases, leaving 9 bases between them. Germline V lookup: CDR1 SGHVS, CDR2 FNYEAQ. Here the CDR3 reads CASSLVSELNTEAFF. Here the CDR3 DNA reads TGTGCCAGCAGCTTAGTCTCTGAGTTGAACACTGAAGCTTTCTTT.

This chain uses TRBV12-3 or TRBV12-4 with TRBJ2-2; 7 bases are shared with TRBD2. The CDR3 totals 13 residues. Losses at the gene ends were 6 bases for V and 6 bases for J; bases not matched to a gene: 4. The CDR3 DNA reads TGTGCCAGCAGGGGAGGGAGCGCCGGGGAGCTGTTTTTT. The encoded protein is CASRGGSAGELFF.

As concerns this clonotype: This may come from a read error, since a much larger clone is one base off. The chain combines TRBV5-1 with TRBJ2-2; TRBD2 might be the D (5 bases). Germline CDR1 SGHRS, CDR2 YFSETQ. The CDR3 loop spans 13 amino acids. This CDR3 is CASRRKETGELIF. The CDR3 bases are TGCGCCAGCAGACGGAAGGAAACCGGGGAGCTGATTTTT.

This clonotype was seen repeatedly, ten times or more. The genes are TRBV12-3 or TRBV12-4 and TRBJ1-5; maybe TRBD1 (6 bases). The CDR3 is 15 amino acids. Trimming took off 6 bases at V and 1 base at J, with 13 bases between the two ends. DNA for the CDR3: TGTGCCAGCAGGTCAGGGGTTTCGAGCAATCAGCCCCAGCATTTT. Translating it yields CASRSGVSSNQPQHF.

This clonotype was detected ten times or more. The chain links TRBV5-1 to TRBJ2-2, with D maybe TRBD1 (5 bases). The CDR3 sequence is 14 residues long. Trimming shortened V by 7 bases and J by 5 bases, and 15 bases separated the two germline ends. The germline gives CDR1 SGHRS, CDR2 YFSETQ. This chain's CDR3 is CASHVSSGTGELFF. As DNA, the CDR3 is TGCGCCAGCCACGTCAGTTCAGGGACCGGGGAGCTGTTTTTT.

This clonotype has more than one count but fewer than ten. The chain carries TRBV6-2 or TRBV6-3 and TRBJ2-3; the D gene could be TRBD1 or TRBD2 (5 bases each). The CDR3 sequence is 12 residues long. Trimming stripped 4 bases from V and 6 bases from J, with 8 bases between. CDR1 is MNHEY and CDR2 is SVGEGT in the germline V gene. The CDR3 nucleotides are TGTGCCAGCAGTTCCTGGGGGGATACGCAGTATTTT. The encoded protein is CASSSWGDTQYF.

This clonotype appeared many times. The rearrangement links TRBV6-1 to TRBJ2-2; 9 nucleotides match TRBD2. The ends lost 10 bases at V and 7 bases at J; junction bases unmatched: 7. Germline loops: CDR1 MNHNS, CDR2 SASEGT. The CDR3 covers 13 residues. The CDR3 region has the DNA TGTGCCACCCATAGCGGGGGTGGCGGGGAGCTGTTTTTT. Protein sequence: CATHSGGGGELFF.

This clonotype was seen repeatedly, ten times or more. This chain links TRBV29-1 with TRBJ2-2; no reliable D call. The CDR3 totals 12 residues. Germline CDR1 and CDR2: SQVTM and ANQGSEA. The V and J ends lost 3 bases and 4 bases respectively, with 6 bases between them. CDR3: CSVDTPTGELFF. The CDR3 nucleotides read TGCAGCGTTGATACACCCACCGGGGAGCTGTTTTTT.

This clonotype was picked up a small number of times. The J gene is TRBJ1-1, the V gene TRBV2; no clear D gene. Trimming cost V 8 bases and J 1 base, with 11 bases left between them. The CDR3 extends over 13 amino acids. CDR1 is SNHLY, CDR2 FYNNEI, per germline. DNA for the CDR3: TGTGCCAGCCGGACGGAACCGAACACTGAAGCTTTCTTT. As protein: CASRTEPNTEAFF.

This clonotype has just a few counts. V gene TRBV6-5 combines with J gene TRBJ1-2, with a weak D call TRBD1 (5 bases). Germline CDR1 and CDR2: MNHEY and SVGAGI. The CDR3 extends over 15 amino acids. The V end lost 0 bases, the J end lost 2 bases, and 10 bases lay between the germline ends. The CDR3 DNA follows: TGTGCCAGCAGTTACTCGGGGCGGCAAAACTATGGCTACACCTTC. This codes for CASSYSGRQNYGYTF.

This clonotype occurred a few times. The chain combines TRBV29-1 with TRBJ2-3, with D tentatively TRBD1 or TRBD2 (5 bases each). Germline values: CDR1 SQVTM, CDR2 ANQGSEA. V lost 3 bases to trimming and J lost 4 bases, with 8 bases between them. The length of the CDR3 is 12 residues. CDR3 in amino acids: CSVERGPDTQYF. CDR3 nucleotides: TGCAGCGTTGAGAGGGGACCAGATACGCAGTATTTT.

The chain is built from TRBV7-2 and TRBJ2-7; 8 bases line up with TRBD2. Trimming cost V 5 bases and J 3 bases; bases outside gene matches: 9. Germline V gene lookup returns CDR1 SGHTA and CDR2 FQGNSA. The CDR3 consists of 15 residues. Here the CDR3 DNA reads TGTGCCAGCAGCCCGGAGACGGGGGGGTACTACGAGCAGTACTTC. It is translated as CASSPETGGYYEQYF.

This clonotype has a count of ten or more. The chain links TRBV24-1 to TRBJ2-3, with TRBD1 as a possible D gene (5 bases). The CDR3 is made up of 13 amino acids. CDR1 is KGHDR, CDR2 SFDVKD, per germline. Trimming took 8 bases from V and 5 from J, leaving 13 bases between them. The CDR3 DNA sequence: TGTGCCACCAATGCCAGGGTGGGAGATACGCAGTATTTT. Translating it yields CATNARVGDTQYF.

In its sample, this clonotype was seen many times. The J gene is TRBJ2-3, the V gene TRBV20-1; TRBD1 matches at 8 bases. Germline trimming cut 4 bases from V and 6 bases from J; bases unmatched to any gene: 12. This CDR3 spans 15 amino acids. CDR1 and CDR2 (germline): DFQATT, SNEGSKA (reference sequence). In nucleotides, the CDR3 is TGCAGTGCTACAAGCCCAGGGGGCGCGTCGGATACGCAGTATTTT. Protein sequence: CSATSPGGASDTQYF.